A single sample is the source of the 26 T cell receptor beta chains below, sequenced in a study of molecular identifiers for immune sequencing clone quantification. In TCRdb, the PCR reads were re-called with MiXCR into one record per CDR3 protein. The profile shows about 35,000 distinct CDR3 sequences, 15% to 20% of them singletons. The sequenced material came from naive CD8+ T cells from blood, with Jurkat cell RNA spiked in. The subset here: FACS-sorted CD8+CD4-CCR7+CD45RA+ naive T cells. The source is a human donor in good health. Some libraries in this study had Jurkat cell RNA spiked in.

This clonotype was detected many times. The rearrangement links TRBV20-1 to TRBJ2-5; 10 positions agree with TRBD2. This CDR3 has 15 amino acids. Per the germline V gene, CDR1 is DFQATT and CDR2 is SNEGSKA (reference sequence). The V and J ends lost 3 bases and 2 bases, in that order; junction bases with no gene match: 6. The DNA of the CDR3 is TGCAGTGCTAGTTACCTAGCGGGGGCTCAAGAGACCCAGTACTTC. Translated, it gives CSASYLAGAQETQYF.

This clonotype was observed a handful of times. This could be a read error, since a much larger clone is one nucleotide away. The gene calls are TRBV29-1 and TRBJ1-2; D gene uncertain. This CDR3 spans 14 amino acids. Germline V gene data show CDR1 as SQVTM and CDR2 as ANQGSEA. The germline V and J ends were trimmed by 4 bases and 3 bases, with 15 bases remaining between them. The CDR3 bases are TGCAGCGTTGTTGTGAACACGGACTACTATGGCTACACCTTC. This encodes CSVVVNTDYYGYTF.

This clonotype has ten or more counts. The V call is TRBV12-3 or TRBV12-4, the J call TRBJ1-1; a possible D gene is TRBD1 (5 bases). V was clipped by 6 bases and J by 1 base, with 15 bases between them. This CDR3 contains 15 residues. CDR3 sequence: CASSPRWGPNTEAFF. In DNA, the CDR3 is TGTGCCAGCAGCCCCCGGTGGGGACCGAACACTGAAGCTTTCTTT.

This clonotype was picked up one time. With a much larger clone just one base away, this may be a read error. This rearrangement joins TRBV7-6 to TRBJ2-5, with TRBD2 matching over 10 bases. Germline lookup yields CDR1 SGHVS and CDR2 FNYEAQ. The CDR3 spans 15 residues. CDR3 in DNA: TGTGCCGGCAGGTCTACTAGCGGGATCCAAGAGACCCAGTACTTC. Its translation is CAGRSTSGIQETQYF.

The chain recombines TRBV12-3 or TRBV12-4 with TRBJ2-5; D is unclear. V lost 4 bases to trimming and J lost 5 bases, with 8 bases between them. This CDR3 region has 12 residues. As DNA, the CDR3 is TGTGCCAGCAGTTCCTTTGGGGAGACCCAGTACTTC. Amino acids: CASSSFGETQYF.

The chain joins TRBV6-5 to TRBJ2-7, with no clear D. The germline V gene has CDR1 MNHEY and CDR2 SVGAGI. The CDR3 totals 14 residues. The V end lost 2 bases, the J end lost 6 bases, and 14 bases lay between the germline ends. The CDR3 loop is CASSYVHLDVEQYF. The CDR3 DNA sequence: TGTGCCAGCAGTTACGTTCACCTAGATGTCGAGCAGTACTTC.

This clonotype was detected many times. V and J are TRBV19 and TRBJ2-1, with D unclear. The CDR3 totals 14 residues. Germline V gene lookup returns CDR1 LNHDA and CDR2 SQIVND (reference sequence). V was cut by 1 base and J by 6 bases, with 10 bases left in between. In nucleotides, the CDR3 is TGTGCCAGTAGTATAGGTTCTAGTCGCAATGAGCAGTTCTTC. This translates into CASSIGSSRNEQFF.

Worth noting for this clonotype: This may arise from a read error, as a much more abundant clone is one base away. The CDR3 carries no conserved terminal phenylalanine or tryptophan, so it likely arises from a read error. This chain uses TRBV6-5 with TRBJ2-3; D uncertain. The CDR3 has 15 amino acids. Germline V gene lookup returns CDR1 MNHEY and CDR2 SVGAGI. Trimming left V 0 bases short and J 2 bases short, with 9 bases between. CDR3 in DNA: TGTGCCAGCAGTTACTCGCCTGGGGACACAGATACGCAGTATCTT. It specifies CASSYSPGDTDTQYL.

This chain uses TRBV12-3 or TRBV12-4 with TRBJ2-1, with 7 bases fitting TRBD2. Losses at the gene ends were 5 bases for V and 6 bases for J; bases not matched to a gene: 10. The CDR3 has 15 residues. Written as DNA, the CDR3 is TGTGCCAGCAGTCGCGGGGGACCCCAACCCAATGAGCAGTTCTTC. This sequence encodes CASSRGGPQPNEQFF.

This clonotype showed up many times. The chain links TRBV11-3 to TRBJ2-2; 7 bases map to TRBD1. This CDR3 is built from 17 residues. Looked up from germline, CDR1 is SGHNT and CDR2 is YENEEA. V lost 4 bases to trimming and J lost 4 bases; unmatched junction nucleotides: 12. The CDR3 coding sequence is TGTGCCAGCAGCTGGCCCCGGAGGTCAGGGGGCACCGGGGAGCTGTTTTTT. Its translation is CASSWPRRSGGTGELFF.

This clonotype was recorded many times. The chain links TRBV2 to TRBJ1-1, with a weak D call TRBD1 (6 bases). The CDR3 is 14 residues long. Trimming took 3 bases from V and 7 from J, leaving 15 bases between them. Germline values: CDR1 SNHLY, CDR2 FYNNEI. Here the CDR3 reads CASSDPGGAHEAFF. CDR3 nucleotides: TGTGCCAGCAGTGATCCGGGGGGGGCGCATGAAGCTTTCTTT.

This clonotype was observed many times. The chain uses TRBV11-2 and TRBJ1-2; tentatively, D is TRBD1 (5 bases). The germline V and J ends were trimmed by 5 bases and 0 bases, with 13 bases remaining between them. This CDR3 comprises 15 residues. The germline V gene encodes CDR1 SGHAT and CDR2 FQNNGV. The CDR3 bases are TGTGCCAGCAGCCAGGGACTGTACTCTAACTATGGCTACACCTTC. Protein product: CASSQGLYSNYGYTF.

Notes on this clonotype: A clone one base away is much larger, so this may be a read error. This chain connects TRBV27 to TRBJ1-6; 7 bases line up with TRBD1. The germline V gene has CDR1 MNHEY and CDR2 SMNVEV (reference sequence). The CDR3 runs 16 residues. The CDR3 DNA sequence: TGTGCCAACAGTTCCCTCTCGACAGGGTATAATTCACCCCTCCACTTT. Residues: CANSSLSTGYNSPLHF.

In this sample, this clonotype turned up many times. The chain employs TRBV6-6 and TRBJ2-1; D ambiguous. This CDR3 comprises 14 residues. The germline V gene encodes CDR1 MNHNY and CDR2 SVGAGI (reference sequence). V lost 5 bases and J 8 bases, leaving 16 bases between the germline ends. The CDR3 sequence is CASSRWSVRDEQFF. The CDR3 DNA reads TGTGCCAGCAGTCGGTGGTCGGTCCGGGATGAGCAGTTCTTC.

The sample holds many counts of this clonotype. The chain joins TRBV5-6 to TRBJ1-1; D remains ambiguous. Germline CDR1 is SGHDT and CDR2 is YYEEEE. Trimming shortened V by 1 base and J by 8 bases, and 12 bases separated the two germline ends. This CDR3 has 13 residues. CDR3 DNA: TGTGCCAGCAGCTTGTTTACCGGTTTCGAAGCTTTCTTT. Translating it yields CASSLFTGFEAFF.

This clonotype has a count of ten or more. The CDR3 loop is CSAPGLMNTEAFF. CDR3 DNA sequence: TGCAGTGCTCCCGGGCTGATGAACACTGAAGCTTTCTTT. The chain combines TRBV20-1 with TRBJ1-1; D remains ambiguous. This CDR3 comprises 13 residues. Per the germline V gene, CDR1 is DFQATT and CDR2 is SNEGSKA (reference sequence). Trimming stripped 5 bases from V and 0 bases from J, with 10 bases between.

This clonotype was counted only a few times. The chain is built from TRBV11-3 and TRBJ2-5; D unresolved. The CDR3 is 13 amino acids. The germline V gene encodes CDR1 SGHNT and CDR2 YENEEA. V lost 4 bases and J lost 5, with 11 bases in between. The CDR3 nucleotides read TGTGCCAGCAGCTCCCAGTTGGGGGAGACCCAGTACTTC. This gives the protein CASSSQLGETQYF.

Remarks on this clonotype: This may be a read error, as it is one base from a much larger clone. It is likely a read error, because the conserved phenylalanine at the end of the CDR3 is missing. This chain joins TRBV30 and TRBJ2-2; D unclear. V gave up 2 bases and J gave up 6 bases, with 10 bases separating them. The CDR3 consists of 13 residues. Germline assignment: CDR1 GTSNPN and CDR2 SVGIG (reference sequence). The CDR3 sequence: CAWSPSSAGELFL. In DNA, the CDR3 is TGTGCCTGGAGTCCAAGTTCGGCCGGGGAGCTGTTTCTT.

This clonotype was found many times. The chain carries TRBV28 and TRBJ2-3; a possible D gene is TRBD2 (6 bases). CDR3 length equals 16 residues. From germline, CDR1 is MDHEN and CDR2 SYDVKM. The ends were cut back, 2 bases at V and 1 base at J, with 13 bases in the middle. This CDR3 is CASSLLLARRTDTQYF. The CDR3 region has the DNA TGTGCCAGCAGTTTACTCCTAGCGCGCCGCACAGATACGCAGTATTTT.

A word on this clonotype: A single base separates this from a much larger clone, so it may be a read error. This chain joins TRBV7-9 and TRBJ2-7, with no clear D. CDR3 length: 13 residues. V was pared by 1 base and J by 6 bases, with 10 bases between. Germline lookup yields CDR1 SEHNR and CDR2 FQNEAQ (reference sequence). CDR3 protein: CASSLGVVLEQYF. The CDR3, as DNA: TGTGCCAGCAGCTTAGGGGTGGTCCTCGAGCAGTACTTC.

The chain recombines TRBV6-5 with TRBJ1-1; TRBD1 might be the D (5 bases). The CDR3 is 13 amino acids. Trimming cost V 2 bases and J 8 bases, with 12 bases left between them. Germline CDR1 reads MNHEY; CDR2 reads SVGAGI. The chain's CDR3 is CASSYIRQKEAFF. The DNA for the CDR3 is TGTGCCAGCAGTTACATTCGACAGAAAGAAGCTTTCTTT.

Details on this clonotype: A much larger clone is a single base away; this may be a read error. The V call is TRBV29-1, the J call TRBJ2-7, with 9 nucleotides matching TRBD2. CDR3 length equals 13 residues. Germline-derived CDR1 and CDR2 are SQVTM and ANQGSEA. The V gene end was trimmed by 7 bases and the J gene end by 10 bases; junction bases not matched to a gene: 14. This CDR3 is CSATPGVAGEQYF. The CDR3 DNA follows: TGCAGCGCGACGCCTGGGGTAGCGGGAGAACAGTACTTC.

The chain joins TRBV15 to TRBJ2-3, with unresolved D. V lost 1 base, J lost 3 bases, and 2 bases lay in between. Germline-derived CDR1 and CDR2 are LNHNV and YYDKDF (reference sequence). The CDR3 loop spans 12 amino acids. The CDR3 nucleotides read TGTGCCACCAGCAGAGGGACAGATACGCAGTATTTT. Translation gives CATSRGTDTQYF.

In this sample, this clonotype turned up many times. The chain carries TRBV30 and TRBJ2-1; 7 positions agree with TRBD2. CDR3 length equals 13 residues. V shed 2 bases, J shed 4 bases, and the junction held 2 bases outside the gene matches. Germline V gives CDR1 GTSNPN, CDR2 SVGIG (reference sequence). CDR3 in amino acids: CAWSWGGYNEQFF. The CDR3 DNA follows: TGTGCCTGGAGTTGGGGGGGGTACAATGAGCAGTTCTTC. The variable domain in full, completed from reference TRBV30 and TRBJ2-1, reads SQTIHQWPATLVQPVGSPLSLECTVEGTSNPNLYWYRQAAGRGLQLLFYSVGIGQISSEVPQNLSASRPQDRQFILSSKKLLLSDSGFYLCAWSWGGYNEQFFGPGTRLTVL.

In the case of this clonotype: A much bigger clone sits one base away, suggesting this may be a read error. The V gene is TRBV4-1, the J gene TRBJ2-7, with D possibly matching TRBD2 (6 bases). The CDR3 has 16 residues. Germline lookup yields CDR1 MGHRA and CDR2 YSYEKL. Here the CDR3 DNA reads TGCGTCAGCAGCCAAAGGGGTGGAGGGCCCGACTACGAGCAGTACTTC. It encodes CVSSQRGGGPDYEQYF.

Comment on this clonotype: A much larger clone differs by one base, so this may be a read error. This chain uses TRBV7-9 with TRBJ2-7; D gene ambiguous. Germline CDR1 and CDR2: SEHNR and FQNEAQ (reference sequence). Deletions cut 8 bases from V and 4 bases from J, with 9 bases between. This CDR3 has 11 residues. CDR3 sequence (DNA): TGTGCCAGCGGCCCCCTGTACGAGCAGTACTTC. It codes for CASGPLYEQYF. Looking up the rest from reference TRBV7-9 and TRBJ2-7 gives the full variable domain: DTGVSQNPRHKITKRGQNVTFRCDPISEHNRLYWYRQTLGQGPEFLTYFQNEAQLEKSRLLSDRFSAERPKGSFSTLEIQRTEQGDSAMYLCASGPLYEQYFGPGTRLTVT.